This passage covers 9 T cell receptor beta chains from one sample sequenced in a study of blood T cells in healthy people across ages. Through a sample-barcoded 5' primer and a J-beta primer mix, a second PCR was run for roughly 7 to 11 cycles. Using its own MiXCR run on the 5' RACE reads, TCRdb lists one record per CDR3 protein. The repertoire holds 1.5 million to 1.8 million distinct CDR3 sequences, with approximately 39% as singletons. The sequencing sample was made of blood. The receptors originated from a woman between 18 and 29 years old in good health.

This clonotype was observed a few times. J is TRBJ2-1 and V is TRBV7-2; 9 bases agree with TRBD2. This CDR3 spans 17 amino acids. Germline loops: CDR1 SGHTA, CDR2 FQGNSA. V lost 3 bases to trimming and J lost 8 bases; unmatched junction nucleotides: 14. CDR3 DNA sequence: TGTGCCAGCAGCTTTTTTCGCGGGGGGGCGTATAGGGATGAGCAGTTCTTC. Its protein product is CASSFFRGGAYRDEQFF.

The chain carries TRBV18 and TRBJ2-3; a weak D match, TRBD2 (5 bases). The CDR3 spans 15 residues. V lost 0 bases to trimming and J lost 4 bases, with 11 bases between them. Germline CDR1 KGHSH, CDR2 LQKENI. CDR3: CASSPPPGKSDTQYF. The DNA of the CDR3 is TGTGCCAGCTCACCACCACCGGGGAAATCAGATACGCAGTATTTT.

About this clonotype: A much larger clone sits a single nucleotide away, making a read error possible. V and J are TRBV19 and TRBJ2-1; D is unresolved. Germline loops: CDR1 LNHDA, CDR2 SQIVND (reference sequence). CDR3 length equals 12 residues. The CDR3 nucleotides are TGTGCCAGGAGTATTGAGGTCAATGAGCAGTTCTTC. It specifies CARSIEVNEQFF.

The rearrangement joins TRBV4-3 to TRBJ2-1; D is ambiguous. This CDR3 is built from 16 residues. Germline CDR1 LGHNA, CDR2 YSLEER. V lost 0 bases to trimming and J lost 2 bases, with 11 bases between them. Written as DNA, the CDR3 is TGCGCCAGCAGCCAAGATAAAAGGGTCCCCTACAATGAGCAGTTCTTC. As protein: CASSQDKRVPYNEQFF.

A few counts support this clonotype. The V and J genes are TRBV7-2 and TRBJ1-1, with 7 nucleotides matching TRBD1. CDR1 SGHTA and CDR2 FQGNSA come from the germline V gene. With V trimmed by 4 bases and J by 8 bases, 13 bases remained unmatched. The CDR3 is 15 amino acids. The CDR3 DNA follows: TGTGCCAGCAGCTACATGGGACAGCCAGATGTCGAAGCTTTCTTT. This encodes CASSYMGQPDVEAFF.

V gene TRBV7-2 combines with J gene TRBJ1-1; tentatively, D is TRBD1 (6 bases). Deletions cut 3 bases from V and 4 bases from J, with 12 bases between. The CDR3 loop spans 14 amino acids. In germline, CDR1 is SGHTA, CDR2 FQGNSA. CDR3 DNA: TGTGCCAGCAGCTTTTCTCAGGGGCGCACTGAAGCTTTCTTT. It specifies CASSFSQGRTEAFF.

The chain employs TRBV21-1 and TRBJ1-2. TRBV21-1 is listed as a pseudogene. This CDR3 has 11 amino acids. The CDR3 bases are TGTGCCAGCAGCAAAAGGGTTGGCTACACCTTC. Its protein product is CASSKRVGYTF.

Turning to this clonotype: Its ends do not fully match the called genes, so a read error is possible. The J gene is TRBJ2-1, the V gene TRBV6-2 or TRBV6-3, with D perhaps matching TRBD2 (5 bases). CDR1 is MNHEY and CDR2 is SVGEGT in the germline V gene. The CDR3 runs 12 residues. CDR3 in DNA: TGTACCAGCAGTTACTGGGAGAATGAGCAGTTCTTC. Residues: CTSSYWENEQFF.

The V gene is TRBV4-3, the J gene TRBJ2-1, with a possible D match to TRBD1 (6 bases). V was trimmed by 0 bases and J by 4 bases, leaving 16 bases between them. The CDR3 spans 17 residues. Germline V CDR1 and CDR2: LGHNA, YSLEER. CDR3 sequence (DNA): TGCGCCAGCAGCCAAGATGCAGCAGGGGTTACGTACAATGAGCAGTTCTTC. Its translation: CASSQDAAGVTYNEQFF.